These 4 T cell receptor beta chains were all obtained from the same sample, sequenced in a study of cytomegalovirus exposure and HLA in healthy donors. A multiplex PCR was run with 60 Vbeta primers and 13 Jbeta primers. Sequenced by immunoSEQ multiplex PCR; TCRdb stores in-frame clones only, minus some. The sample shows 95,000 to 150,000 clones, 70% to 80% of them seen only once. The specimen sequenced was PBMCs. The receptors were gathered from a young man in good health and CMV-seronegative.

The chain has TRBV29-1 and TRBJ1-2, with TRBD1 matching over 7 bases. V dropped 1 base and J dropped 3; count of bases not matched to a gene: 5. The CDR3 totals 14 residues. Germline CDR1 is SQVTM and CDR2 is ANQGSEA. CDR3: CSVEGQGFDYGYTF. The DNA of the CDR3 is TGCAGCGTTGAAGGACAGGGTTTTGACTATGGCTACACCTTC.

This chain connects TRBV28 to TRBJ1-5, with D possibly matching TRBD1 (5 bases). Germline assignment: CDR1 MDHEN and CDR2 SYDVKM. V lost 6 bases, J lost 3 bases, and 15 bases lay in between. This CDR3 is built from 15 residues. The CDR3: CASSILQVFNQPQHF. In DNA form, the CDR3 reads TGTGCCAGCAGCATCCTACAGGTTTTCAATCAGCCCCAGCATTTT. Combining the CDR3 with reference TRBV28 and TRBJ1-5 gives the whole variable domain DVKVTQSSRYLVKRTGEKVFLECVQDMDHENMFWYRQDPGLGLRLIYFSYDVKMKEKGDIPEGYSVSREKKERFSLILESASTNQTSMYLCASSILQVFNQPQHFGDGTRLSIL.

The rearrangement uses TRBV5-4 and TRBJ2-1; tentative D call: TRBD2 (5 bases). Trimming took 4 bases from V and 5 from J, leaving 13 bases between them. The CDR3 sequence is 14 residues long. The germline CDR1 and CDR2 sequences are SGHNT and YYREEE (reference sequence). DNA for the CDR3: TGTGCCAGCAGCATCGGACTTAAAGACAATGAGCAGTTCTTC. Amino acid sequence: CASSIGLKDNEQFF.

The sample holds one count of this clone. The rearrangement links TRBV6-1 to TRBJ1-5; D not certain. The V end lost 1 base, the J end lost 1 base, and 8 bases lay between the germline ends. CDR3 length: 15 amino acids. Germline assignment: CDR1 MNHNS and CDR2 SASEGT. DNA for the CDR3: TGTGCCAGCAGTGAAGTGAGGGCGAGCAATCAGCCCCAGCATTTT. Translated: CASSEVRASNQPQHF.